This is a list of T cell receptor beta chains from one sample in a study of blood T cell repertoires in COVID-19. The assay was immunoSEQ multiplex PCR, and TCRdb's table has in-frame clones only and misses some. The table has around 70,000 clones, more than 75% seen once. Sequenced: peripheral blood. The receptor set was obtained from a man over 45 with acute or convalescent COVID-19. The CDR3 runs from the conserved cysteine through the conserved F or W. Fields, in order: clone size, V gene, J gene, D gene, CDR3 protein, CDR3 DNA. D genes are given only for firm matches. Rows may omit the clone size; those that give it use once, few, many or a size class.

clone_size: NA
v_call: TRBV15
j_call: TRBJ2-1
d_call: NA
cdr3_aa: CATSKKEGRDNEQFF
cdr3_nt: TGTGCCACCAGCAAGAAGGAGGGCCGGGACAATGAGCAGTTCTTC

clone_size: NA
v_call: TRBV5-1
j_call: TRBJ2-1
d_call: TRBD2
cdr3_aa: CASSWGNSGRWGHEQFF
cdr3_nt: TGCGCCAGCAGCTGGGGAAATAGCGGGAGATGGGGGCATGAGCAGTTCTTC

clone_size: once
v_call: TRBV28
j_call: TRBJ1-5
d_call: NA
cdr3_aa: CASSLFQDPQHF
cdr3_nt: TGTGCCAGCAGTTTATTTCAGGATCCACAGCATTTT

clone_size: NA
v_call: TRBV10-3
j_call: TRBJ2-1
d_call: NA
cdr3_aa: CAISGPGHTNEQFF
cdr3_nt: TGTGCCATCAGTGGACCGGGACACACTAATGAGCAGTTCTTC

clone_size: NA
v_call: TRBV13
j_call: TRBJ2-3
d_call: TRBD2
cdr3_aa: CASRNSGRADTQYF
cdr3_nt: TGTGCCAGCAGAAATAGCGGGAGGGCAGATACGCAGTATTTT

clone_size: NA
v_call: TRBV7-2
j_call: TRBJ2-2
d_call: TRBD2
cdr3_aa: CASSLGWLAGFAGELFF
cdr3_nt: TGTGCCAGCAGCTTGGGTTGGCTAGCGGGATTTGCCGGGGAGCTGTTTTTT

clone_size: NA
v_call: TRBV5-6
j_call: TRBJ1-6
d_call: TRBD1
cdr3_aa: CASSLGTGVYNSPLHF
cdr3_nt: TGTGCCAGCAGCTTGGGGACAGGGGTCTATAATTCACCCCTCCACTTT

clone_size: NA
v_call: TRBV19
j_call: TRBJ1-3
d_call: TRBD1
cdr3_aa: CASSMDRASSGNTIYF
cdr3_nt: TGTGCCAGTAGTATGGACAGGGCGAGCTCTGGAAACACCATATATTTT

clone_size: NA
v_call: TRBV6-5
j_call: TRBJ2-3
d_call: TRBD2
cdr3_aa: CASSLAGGSTDTQYF
cdr3_nt: TGTGCCAGCAGCCTAGCGGGAGGGAGCACAGATACGCAGTATTTT

clone_size: NA
v_call: TRBV19
j_call: TRBJ1-3
d_call: NA
cdr3_aa: CASSIRGFGNTIYF
cdr3_nt: TGTGCCAGTAGTATCAGAGGGTTCGGAAACACCATATATTTT

clone_size: NA
v_call: TRBV7-2
j_call: TRBJ1-1
d_call: NA
cdr3_aa: CASSLEPLLEAKNTEAFF
cdr3_nt: TGTGCCAGCAGCTTAGAGCCCCTATTGGAGGCCAAGAACACTGAAGCTTTCTTT

clone_size: NA
v_call: TRBV11-1
j_call: TRBJ1-1
d_call: TRBD1
cdr3_aa: CASSHLTPLQGAEAFF
cdr3_nt: TGTGCCAGCAGCCATCTTACCCCCTTACAGGGGGCTGAAGCTTTCTTT

clone_size: NA
v_call: TRBV19
j_call: TRBJ2-5
d_call: NA
cdr3_aa: CASSRQVQETQYF
cdr3_nt: TGTGCCAGTAGTAGACAGGTACAAGAGACCCAGTACTTC

clone_size: NA
v_call: TRBV4-1
j_call: TRBJ1-4
d_call: NA
cdr3_aa: CASSQGRTGQEKLFF
cdr3_nt: TGCGCCAGCAGCCAAGGCCGTACAGGGCAGGAAAAACTGTTTTTT

clone_size: NA
v_call: TRBV3-1/TRBV3-2
j_call: TRBJ1-6
d_call: TRBD1
cdr3_aa: CASRRDSGSPLHF
cdr3_nt: TGTGCCAGCCGCCGGGACAGCGGTTCACCCCTCCACTTT

clone_size: once
v_call: TRBV6-5
j_call: TRBJ1-6
d_call: NA
cdr3_aa: CATSRDLGSPLHF
cdr3_nt: TGTGCCACATCCAGGGATTTAGGTTCACCCCTCCACTTT

clone_size: few
v_call: TRBV3-1/TRBV3-2
j_call: TRBJ1-2
d_call: NA
cdr3_aa: CASSQDTTGSGGYTF
cdr3_nt: TGTGCCAGCAGCCAAGACACAACAGGGTCGGGTGGCTACACCTTC